A selection of T cell receptor beta chains follows, all from one sample in a study of spatial heterogeneity in lung cancer. In TCRdb, the 5' RACE reads were re-called with MiXCR into one record per CDR3 protein. The repertoire holds tens of thousands of distinct CDR3 sequences, with about 10% as singletons. The material was PBMCs, obtained at follow-up. The receptors were sampled from a female donor with early-stage non-small cell lung cancer. The CDR3 runs from the conserved cysteine through the conserved F or W. Each record gives: CDR3 protein, CDR3 DNA, CDR3 length, J gene, D gene, clone size, V gene. A D gene is named only where the DNA matches it firmly. Clone sizes are given selectively: once, few, many, or a class where the clone is expanded.

CASSPPPGRDTQYF TGTGCCAGCAGCCCCCCGCCAGGGCGAGATACGCAGTATTTT 14 TRBJ2-3 . many TRBV7-2
CASSPRGPMETQYF TGTGCCAGCAGCCCCAGGGGGCCGATGGAGACCCAGTACTTC 14 TRBJ2-5 TRBD1 many TRBV5-5
CASSGPGAASNTGELFF TGTGCCAGCAGCGGGCCGGGCGCGGCGAGCAACACCGGGGAGCTGTTTTTT 17 TRBJ2-2 . few TRBV7-9
CASSKLDTQYF TGTGCCAGCAGCAAATTAGATACGCAGTATTTT 11 TRBJ2-3 . few TRBV12-3/TRBV12-4
CASSIRDRVHEQYF TGTGCCAGCAGTATCCGGGACAGGGTCCACGAGCAGTACTTC 14 TRBJ2-7 TRBD1 many TRBV12-3/TRBV12-4
CASSLRTGDTYEQYF TGCGCCAGCAGCCTCCGGACAGGGGACACCTACGAGCAGTACTTC 15 TRBJ2-7 TRBD1 many TRBV4-1
CASSPPRGGQYF TGTGCCAGCAGCCCCCCCCGGGGGGGGCAGTACTTC 12 TRBJ2-7 TRBD2 few TRBV5-6
CSAGGVYEQYF TGCAGTGCCGGGGGGGTCTACGAGCAGTACTTC 11 TRBJ2-7 TRBD2 few TRBV20-1
CASSHRKTLAGGTYNEQFF TGTGCCAGCAGCCACCGTAAGACACTAGCGGGGGGGACATACAATGAGCAGTTCTTC 19 TRBJ2-1 TRBD2 many TRBV7-2
CASSRYSYEQYF TGTGCCAGCAGCCGCTACTCCTACGAGCAGTACTTC 12 TRBJ2-7 . few TRBV28
CASSLADTSTDTQYF TGTGCCAGCAGCTTAGCGGACACTAGCACAGATACGCAGTATTTT 15 TRBJ2-3 . many TRBV7-2
CASSRGIPNQETQYF TGCGCCAGCTCACGCGGGATCCCTAACCAAGAGACCCAGTACTTC 15 TRBJ2-5 . many TRBV5-1
CASRSQGDTQYF TGTGCCAGCAGAAGCCAGGGAGATACGCAGTATTTT 12 TRBJ2-3 . many TRBV7-9
CASNRGSGNTIYF TGTGCCAGTAACAGGGGCTCTGGAAACACCATATATTTT 13 TRBJ1-3 TRBD1 . TRBV2
CASSGGTDTGELFF TGTGCCAGCAGTGGCGGGACGGACACCGGGGAGCTGTTTTTT 14 TRBJ2-2 . few TRBV6-1
CASSRRPGEQYF TGTGCCAGCAGCCGCCGTCCCGGGGAGCAGTACTTC 12 TRBJ2-7 . . TRBV21-1
CASRDRGNSPLHF TGTGCCAGCCGTGACAGGGGTAATTCACCCCTCCACTTT 13 TRBJ1-6 TRBD1 many TRBV2
CATSTGDGEQFF TGTGCCACCTCCACAGGGGACGGTGAGCAGTTCTTC 12 TRBJ2-1 TRBD1 . TRBV12-3/TRBV12-4
CSVARGTEAFF TGCAGCGTTGCCAGGGGCACTGAAGCTTTCTTT 11 TRBJ1-1 . many TRBV29-1
CASSSRGAYNEQFF TGTGCCAGCAGTTCTCGGGGGGCTTACAATGAGCAGTTCTTC 14 TRBJ2-1 . many TRBV28
CASSEGLAGVYEQYF TGTGCCAGCAGCGAGGGACTAGCGGGGGTCTACGAGCAGTACTTC 15 TRBJ2-7 TRBD2 . TRBV7-8
CASTPLRGLRNTEAFF TGTGCCAGTACCCCCCTCAGGGGATTGAGGAACACTGAAGCTTTCTTT 16 TRBJ1-1 . few TRBV19
CASSYGTGPEAFF TGTGCCAGCAGTTATGGGACTGGGCCTGAAGCTTTCTTT 13 TRBJ1-1 . few TRBV28
CASSRSGDTQYF TGCGCCAGCAGTCGAAGTGGGGATACGCAGTATTTT 12 TRBJ2-3 . many TRBV5-1
CSATRGVSSYEQYF TGCAGCGCGACCAGGGGGGTAAGCTCCTACGAGCAGTACTTC 14 TRBJ2-7 . few TRBV29-1
CASSQELRGPTKSEKLFF TGTGCCAGCAGCCAAGAACTCCGGGGTCCTACCAAGTCGGAAAAACTGTTTTTT 18 TRBJ1-4 . many TRBV3-1
CASSDSEAGAQYF TGTGCCAGCAGTGACTCGGAAGCTGGGGCGCAGTATTTT 13 TRBJ2-3 . many TRBV6-4
CASSLKGGLLGEKLFF TGTGCCAGCAGTTTAAAGGGCGGGCTACTAGGTGAAAAACTGTTTTTT 16 TRBJ1-4 . few TRBV27
CAISALAGAQETQYF TGTGCCATCAGTGCCCTAGCGGGGGCCCAAGAGACCCAGTACTTC 15 TRBJ2-5 TRBD2 many TRBV10-3
CASSLNPGGRQGPINQPQHF TGTGCCAGCAGTTTGAACCCCGGGGGAAGGCAGGGGCCAATCAATCAGCCCCAGCATTTT 20 TRBJ1-5 . many TRBV12-3/TRBV12-4
CASSVRSDSSYEQYF TGTGCCAGCAGCGTAAGGTCGGACAGCTCCTACGAGCAGTACTTC 15 TRBJ2-7 . few TRBV9
CASSLDPPGFRDF TGTGCCAGCAGCTTAGATCCTCCAGGATTCCGTGACTTC 13 TRBJ2-7 . few TRBV7-9
CASSSGLNTEAFF TGTGCTAGCAGCTCTGGTTTGAACACTGAAGCTTTCTTT 13 TRBJ1-1 . . TRBV7-7
CASSHSGQRVNTEAFF TGTGCCAGCAGCCATTCAGGACAGAGAGTGAACACTGAAGCTTTCTTT 16 TRBJ1-1 . few TRBV7-6
CASSWGQGNIQYF TGCGCCAGCAGCTGGGGACAGGGAAACATTCAGTACTTC 13 TRBJ2-4 TRBD1 many TRBV5-1
CSVRTGGLTEAFF TGCAGCGTTAGGACAGGGGGCCTCACTGAAGCTTTCTTT 13 TRBJ1-1 TRBD1 . TRBV29-1
CASSLAARATQYF TGCGCCAGCAGCTTGGCGGCTAGAGCGACCCAGTACTTC 13 TRBJ2-5 . many TRBV5-1
CASSRTSGGVDTQYF TGTGCCAGCAGTCGGACTAGCGGGGGTGTAGATACGCAGTATTTT 15 TRBJ2-3 TRBD2 many TRBV12-3/TRBV12-4
CASSFQRAGGGEQYF TGTGCCAGCAGTTTCCAACGGGCAGGAGGTGGCGAGCAGTACTTC 15 TRBJ2-7 . . TRBV6-2/TRBV6-3
CASSLMKRGGILNNEQFF TGTGCCAGCAGCTTAATGAAGCGGGGGGGCATATTGAACAATGAGCAGTTCTTC 18 TRBJ2-1 TRBD2 few TRBV7-2
CASSLGGGAGELFF TGTGCCAGCTCCCTCGGCGGGGGGGCCGGGGAGCTGTTTTTT 14 TRBJ2-2 TRBD2 few TRBV6-2/TRBV6-3
CASSLDGDTQYF TGTGCCAGCAGCTTAGATGGAGATACGCAGTATTTT 12 TRBJ2-3 . many TRBV11-3
CASSFKGWFEKLFF TGTGCCAGCAGTTTTAAGGGGTGGTTTGAAAAACTGTTTTTT 14 TRBJ1-4 . many TRBV28
CASSQDLRDEQYF TGTGCCAGCAGCCAAGATTTGCGGGACGAGCAGTACTTC 13 TRBJ2-7 . . TRBV4-2
CASSPTILQGNQPQHF TGTGCCAGCAGTCCCACGATACTACAGGGCAATCAGCCCCAGCATTTT 16 TRBJ1-5 . few TRBV28
CASSEDIVAFF TGTGCCAGCAGTGAAGATATAGTTGCTTTCTTT 11 TRBJ1-1 . . TRBV2
CASSLQYF TGTGCCAGCAGCTTGCAGTACTTC 8 TRBJ2-7 . many TRBV7-2
CASTATGTFHGTSYEQYF TGTGCCAGCACCGCTACTGGGACTTTTCACGGAACCTCCTACGAGCAGTACTTC 18 TRBJ2-7 . many TRBV7-9
CASSLGTGGAYTEAFF TGTGCCAGCAGCTTAGGGACAGGGGGCGCGTACACTGAAGCTTTCTTT 16 TRBJ1-1 TRBD1 . TRBV7-9
CASSLARGQGGLKEFF TGTGCCAGCAGTTTGGCTCGGGGACAGGGGGGCCTAAAGGAGTTCTTC 16 TRBJ2-1 TRBD1 many TRBV28
CASSERTAYGYTF TGTGCCAGCAGTGAGAGGACAGCCTATGGCTACACCTTC 13 TRBJ1-2 . . TRBV2
CASSLLASQETQYF TGTGCCAGCAGCTTACTGGCTAGCCAAGAGACCCAGTACTTC 14 TRBJ2-5 . medium-sized TRBV7-2
CASQLRVAGANVLTF TGCGCCAGCCAGCTTCGGGTGGCTGGGGCCAACGTCCTGACTTTC 15 TRBJ2-6 . many TRBV5-1
CASSIEVGASYNEQFF TGTGCCAGCAGTATCGAGGTTGGGGCCTCGTACAATGAGCAGTTCTTC 16 TRBJ2-1 . few TRBV28
CASSLVLAGGQETQYF TGTGCCAGCAGCTTAGTTCTAGCGGGGGGGCAAGAGACCCAGTACTTC 16 TRBJ2-5 TRBD2 few TRBV11-2
CASSLPGGRIVSEQYF TGTGCCAGCAGCTTACCCGGGGGGCGAATAGTCTCCGAGCAGTACTTC 16 TRBJ2-7 . few TRBV7-6
CASSLGDREDTEAFF TGTGCCAGCAGCCTTGGGGACAGGGAGGACACTGAAGCTTTCTTT 15 TRBJ1-1 TRBD1 . TRBV12-3/TRBV12-4
CASSPSPTEEKLFF TGCGCCAGCAGCCCATCTCCGACCGAAGAAAAACTGTTTTTT 14 TRBJ1-4 . many TRBV5-1
CSARDPNGDSLNEKLFF TGCAGTGCTAGAGATCCTAATGGGGACAGCCTAAATGAAAAACTGTTTTTT 17 TRBJ1-4 TRBD1 . TRBV20-1